These T cell receptor beta chains were read from a single sample in a study of early T cells in non-severe SARS-CoV-2 infection. TCRdb re-analysed the 5' RACE reads in MiXCR, keeping a single row per CDR3 protein. The table lists around 30,000 distinct CDR3 sequences, approximately 6% of them singletons. Material for sequencing was whole blood. All receptors come from an adult who was a healthcare worker with PCR-confirmed SARS-CoV-2 infection or an uninfected control (not recorded which). Each CDR3 is given with its conserved first and last residue. A D gene is named only where the DNA matches it firmly. Size tells how often a clone was seen (once, few, many) or the class of an expanded clone, and some rows leave it out.

>TRBJ2-6|few|TRBD2|TRBV28
CASTLGELAGTGANVLTF
TGTGCCAGCACCCTGGGGGAATTAGCGGGAACTGGGGCCAACGTCCTGACTTTC
>TRBJ1-3|many|.|TRBV7-2
CASSLAGLRAGNTIYF
TGTGCCAGCAGCTTAGCGGGACTAAGGGCTGGAAACACCATATATTTT
>TRBJ1-1|many|.|TRBV3-1
CASSHLGGLNTEAFF
TGTGCCAGCAGCCACCTTGGGGGGCTGAACACTGAAGCTTTCTTT
>TRBJ1-6|many|.|TRBV7-9
CASSLPNSPLHF
TGTGCCAGCAGCCTACCGAATTCACCCCTCCACTTT
>TRBJ2-1|.|.|TRBV5-1
CASSPPTGGTGNEQFF
TGCGCCAGCAGCCCACCGACAGGCGGCACCGGCAATGAGCAGTTCTTC
>TRBJ2-7|many|TRBD2|TRBV10-1
CASRDLISGSGIAYEQYF
TGCGCCAGCAGGGATTTGATTAGCGGGAGTGGTATCGCCTACGAGCAGTACTTC
>TRBJ1-1|many|TRBD1|TRBV30
CAWSHRTGSRVTEAFF
TGTGCCTGGAGTCATAGGACAGGTAGCCGGGTCACTGAAGCTTTCTTT
>TRBJ2-7|many|.|TRBV29-1
CSPKAREEYF
TGCAGCCCCAAGGCGAGGGAGGAGTACTTC
>TRBJ2-1|many|.|TRBV5-1
CASSTGSNDEQFF
TGCGCCAGCAGTACGGGAAGTAACGATGAGCAGTTCTTC
>TRBJ2-3|.|.|TRBV28
CASSLGSEDTQYF
TGTGCCAGCAGTTTAGGCTCTGAAGATACGCAGTATTTT
>TRBJ2-7|many|TRBD1|TRBV10-3
CAISGRQGAFSDEQYF
TGTGCCATCAGTGGTCGACAGGGGGCCTTTTCGGACGAGCAGTACTTC
>TRBJ1-1|many|.|TRBV5-5
CASSLVGHFEAFF
TGTGCCAGCAGCTTGGTAGGCCACTTTGAAGCTTTCTTT
>TRBJ2-2|few|TRBD1|TRBV4-2
CASSQLTGGANTGELFF
TGTGCCAGCAGCCAACTAACAGGGGGCGCGAACACCGGGGAGCTGTTTTTT
>TRBJ2-5|.|TRBD1|TRBV29-1
CSVSPRDRGRETQYF
TGCAGCGTTTCCCCCCGGGACAGGGGTCGAGAGACCCAGTACTTC
>TRBJ2-7|many|.|TRBV28
CASEGTTYEQYF
TGTGCCAGCGAGGGCACCACCTACGAGCAGTACTTC
>TRBJ1-5|many|.|TRBV7-9
CASSLVVGTHNQPQHF
TGTGCCAGCAGCTTAGTCGTGGGAACGCACAATCAGCCCCAGCATTTT
>TRBJ2-3|many|TRBD2|TRBV7-6
CASSPLLAGDTDTQYF
TGTGCCAGCAGCCCCTTACTAGCGGGAGATACAGATACGCAGTATTTT
>TRBJ2-1|.|.|TRBV5-4
CASSLVPRAPLFF
TGTGCCAGCAGCTTAGTCCCAAGGGCCCCGCTGTTCTTC
>TRBJ2-1|many|.|TRBV7-9
CASSLLLRNIYNEQFF
TGTGCCAGCAGCTTATTACTGCGGAACATATACAATGAGCAGTTCTTC
>TRBJ2-3|many|.|TRBV14
CASSLEENLRDTQYF
TGTGCCAGCAGCCTCGAGGAGAACCTAAGAGATACGCAGTATTTT
>TRBJ2-7|few|TRBD2|TRBV7-9
CASSFSTSPKERERPYEQYF
TGTGCCAGCAGCTTTAGTACTTCCCCCAAGGAGCGGGAGAGGCCCTACGAGCAGTACTTC
>TRBJ2-6|medium-sized|TRBD1|TRBV10-2
CATNTLDRFSGANVLTF
TGCGCCACCAACACCTTGGACAGGTTCTCTGGGGCCAACGTCCTGACTTTC
>TRBJ2-3|.|.|TRBV27
CASSFLVEGGSTDTQYF
TGTGCCAGCAGTTTTTTGGTCGAGGGGGGGAGCACAGATACGCAGTATTTT
>TRBJ2-5|.|.|TRBV7-3
CASSHHPSGQETQYF
TGTGCCAGCAGCCATCACCCCTCCGGACAAGAGACCCAGTACTTC